The 11 T cell receptor beta chains reported below all come from one sample, sequenced in a study of technical replicates of blood from a handful of donors. Sequencing used immunoSEQ multiplex PCR; TCRdb keeps in-frame clones, though not all of them. Altogether roughly 68,000 clones are present, around 84% being singletons, with the ten largest covering 4.5% to 5.5%. Sequencing input: PBMCs. The receptors were gathered from a human donor in good health. Some clones in this sample may be carry-over from other donors' samples.

The chain uses TRBV19 and TRBJ2-3, with D unclear. The V end was cut by 7 bases, the J end by 4 bases, with 15 bases between. The germline V gene has CDR1 LNHDA and CDR2 SQIVND (reference sequence). The length of the CDR3 is 14 residues. CDR3 nucleotide sequence: TGTGCCAGTAAGAGGAACACCCCCGCAGATACGCAGTATTTT. This encodes CASKRNTPADTQYF.

This sequence joins TRBV6-6 and TRBJ1-3; D not resolved. The CDR3 has 13 amino acids. V was shortened by 7 bases and J by 0 bases, with 7 bases between the two germline ends. The germline V gene encodes CDR1 MNHNY and CDR2 SVGAGI (reference sequence). The CDR3: CASIESSGNTIYF. The CDR3 DNA sequence: TGTGCCAGCATAGAGAGCTCTGGAAACACCATATATTTT.

The V gene is TRBV5-1, the J gene TRBJ2-7; 8 bases align to TRBD2. In germline, CDR1 is SGHRS, CDR2 YFSETQ. V was clipped by 4 bases and J by 3 bases; unmatched bases: 6. CDR3 length equals 14 residues. CDR3 sequence reads: CASSRLASDYEQYF. The CDR3 DNA is TGCGCCAGCAGCAGACTAGCGTCGGACTACGAGCAGTACTTC.

The rearrangement uses TRBV6-1 and TRBJ1-5, with unresolved D. CDR3 length: 14 amino acids. Germline lookup yields CDR1 MNHNS and CDR2 SASEGT. V shed 1 base and J shed 7 bases, with 11 bases lying between them. The CDR3 protein is CASSEVGGWQPQHF. The CDR3 DNA follows: TGTGCCAGCAGTGAAGTCGGAGGATGGCAGCCCCAGCATTTT.

The rearrangement uses TRBV5-5 and TRBJ1-2, with a tentative D call TRBD1 (6 bases). The CDR3 sequence is 15 residues long. V was cut by 3 bases and J by 6 bases, with 18 bases left in between. Per germline, CDR1 SGHKS and CDR2 YYEKEE (reference sequence). CDR3 protein: CASSWAGVSANGYTF. The DNA for the CDR3 is TGTGCCAGCAGCTGGGCAGGGGTTTCGGCGAATGGCTACACCTTC. Drawing the rest from reference TRBV5-5 and TRBJ1-2, the complete variable domain is DAGVTQSPTHLIKTRGQQVTLRCSPISGHKSVSWYQQVLGQGPQFIFQYYEKEERGRGNFPDRFSARQFPNYSSELNVNALLLGDSALYLCASSWAGVSANGYTFGSGTRLTVV.

The chain employs TRBV15 and TRBJ2-2, with 7 bases identical to TRBD2. The CDR3 length is 15 residues. V lost 0 bases, J lost 3 bases, and 1 base stayed unmatched. Germline V gene data show CDR1 as LNHNV and CDR2 as YYDKDF (reference sequence). For the CDR3, the DNA is TGTGCCACCAGCAGAGATCGGGGGGACACCGGGGAGCTGTTTTTT. Amino acid sequence: CATSRDRGDTGELFF.

The chain combines TRBV10-2 with TRBJ2-7; the D is unclear. The CDR3 is 12 amino acids. Trimming took off 7 bases at V and 3 bases at J, with 10 bases between the two ends. From germline, CDR1 is WSHSY and CDR2 SAAADI. The CDR3 loop reads CASTPNNYEQYF. The CDR3 bases are TGCGCCAGCACCCCGAACAACTACGAGCAGTACTTC.

The chain joins TRBV9 to TRBJ2-7, with D maybe TRBD1 (5 bases). This CDR3 spans 15 amino acids. The germline V gene has CDR1 SGDLS and CDR2 YYNGEE. V was pared by 4 bases and J by 6 bases, with 20 bases between. Written as DNA, the CDR3 is TGTGCCAGCAGCCCAAGGGGATCCAACCCCTCCGAGCAGTACTTC. Encoded protein: CASSPRGSNPSEQYF.

This chain links TRBV7-9 with TRBJ2-1, with D maybe TRBD2 (5 bases). V was cut by 5 bases and J by 3 bases, with 14 bases left in between. Germline assignment: CDR1 SEHNR and CDR2 FQNEAQ (reference sequence). The CDR3 sequence is 15 residues long. CDR3 region: CASSRGSSDYNEQFF. CDR3 sequence (DNA): TGTGCCAGCAGCCGAGGTAGTAGCGACTACAATGAGCAGTTCTTC.

The gene calls are TRBV7-3 and TRBJ2-5; 10 nucleotides line up with TRBD1. Trimming at V came to 5 bases and at J to 5 bases, leaving 2 bases not matched to a gene. There are 13 residues in the CDR3. Germline-derived CDR1 and CDR2 are SGHTA and FQGTGA. CDR3 DNA sequence: TGTGCCAGCAGCCGGGGACAGGGGGAGACCCAGTACTTC. It is translated as CASSRGQGETQYF.

The CDR3 DNA reads as TGTGCCAGCAGCTCGGAGGCCAACATTCAGTACTTC. This codes for CASSSEANIQYF. The chain recombines TRBV5-4 with TRBJ2-4, with a tentative D call TRBD2 (5 bases). From germline, CDR1 is SGHNT and CDR2 YYREEE (reference sequence). The ends were cut back, 3 bases at V and 7 bases at J, with 8 bases in the middle. There are 12 residues in the CDR3.